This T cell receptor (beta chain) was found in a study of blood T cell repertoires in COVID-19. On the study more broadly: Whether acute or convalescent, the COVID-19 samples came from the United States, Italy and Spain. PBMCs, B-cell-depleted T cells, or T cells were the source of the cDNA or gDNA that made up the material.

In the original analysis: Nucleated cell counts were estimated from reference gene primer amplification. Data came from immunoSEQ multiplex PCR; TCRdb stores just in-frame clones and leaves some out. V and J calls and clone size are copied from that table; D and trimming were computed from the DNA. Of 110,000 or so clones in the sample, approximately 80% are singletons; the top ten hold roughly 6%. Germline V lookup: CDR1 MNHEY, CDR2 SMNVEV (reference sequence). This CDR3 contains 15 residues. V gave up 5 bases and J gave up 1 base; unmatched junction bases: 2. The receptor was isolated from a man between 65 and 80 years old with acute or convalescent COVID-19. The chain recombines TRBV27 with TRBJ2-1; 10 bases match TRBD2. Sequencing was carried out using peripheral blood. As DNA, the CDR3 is TGTGCCAGCAGTACTAGCGGGAAGTCCTACAATGAGCAGTTCTTC. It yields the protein CASSTSGKSYNEQFF.